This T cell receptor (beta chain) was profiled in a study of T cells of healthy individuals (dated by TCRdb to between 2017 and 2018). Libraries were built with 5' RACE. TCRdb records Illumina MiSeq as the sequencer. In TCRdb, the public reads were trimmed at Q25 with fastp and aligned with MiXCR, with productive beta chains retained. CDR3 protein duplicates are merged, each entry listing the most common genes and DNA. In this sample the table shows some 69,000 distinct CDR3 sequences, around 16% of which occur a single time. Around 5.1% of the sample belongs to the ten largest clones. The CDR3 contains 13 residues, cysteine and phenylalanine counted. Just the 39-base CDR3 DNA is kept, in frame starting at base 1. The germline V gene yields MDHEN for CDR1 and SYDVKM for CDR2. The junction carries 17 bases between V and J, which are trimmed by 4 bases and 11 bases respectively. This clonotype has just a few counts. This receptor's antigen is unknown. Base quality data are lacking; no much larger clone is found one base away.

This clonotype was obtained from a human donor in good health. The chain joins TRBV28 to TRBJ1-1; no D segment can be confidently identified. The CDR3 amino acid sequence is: CASSSPGVQDAFF. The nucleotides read TGTGCCAGCAGTTCCCCCGGTGTGCAGGACGCTTTCTTT.